Listed here are 16 T cell receptor beta chains from one sample, sequenced in a study of metastatic and nonmetastatic thyroid tumors. Via MiXCR, TCRdb re-called the PCR reads. Here the sample spans 30,000 or so clones, more than 20% being singletons. Every patient underwent thyroid surgery untreated. Sample: blood. These receptor sequences come from a female donor with papillary thyroid cancer or a benign thyroid nodule (not recorded which). Some clones in this sample may be carry-over from other donors' samples.

This clone was seen at least ten times. J is TRBJ2-5 and V is TRBV6-2 or TRBV6-3; a weak D match, TRBD2 (6 bases). The CDR3 is 14 residues long. The germline V and J ends were trimmed by 7 bases and 3 bases, with 15 bases remaining between them. Germline CDR1 reads MNHEY; CDR2 reads SVGEGT. The CDR3 here is CASTSGGGKETQYF. CDR3 sequence (DNA): TGTGCCAGCACTTCTGGGGGAGGCAAAGAGACCCAGTACTTC.

This clone was picked up one time. Relative to the germline gene, one junction end is altered; a read error may explain this. The CDR3: CASSISITNEHCF. In nucleotides, the CDR3 is TGTGCCAGTAGTATCTCAATAACTAATGAGCATTGCTTC. This chain joins TRBV19 and TRBJ2-1, with D hard to call. There are 13 residues in the CDR3. CDR1 and CDR2 from the germline V gene are LNHDA and SQIVND (reference sequence).

Remarks on this clone: As the CDR3 is not closed by the conserved phenylalanine or tryptophan, this likely results from a read error. Because the CDR3's place on the DNA is in doubt, the DNA is left out and the CDR3 is given as listed by TCRdb. The chain links TRBV6-2 or TRBV6-3 to TRBJ1-3. The CDR3 has 14 amino acids, counting both end residues. CDR1 is MNHEY, CDR2 SVGEGT, per germline. CDR3 loop: CASSSDSAGNTIDI.

This clone was recorded at least ten times. CDR3 sequence reads: CASSFDAHGTKIESNYGYTF. CDR3 coding DNA: TGTGCCAGCAGTTTTGATGCCCATGGGACGAAAATAGAGTCTAACTATGGCTACACCTTC. V usage is TRBV27 and J usage is TRBJ1-2, with a tentative D call TRBD1 (5 bases). CDR1 and CDR2 from the germline V gene are MNHEY and SMNVEV (reference sequence). V shed 3 bases and J shed 0 bases, with 26 bases lying between them. The CDR3 is made up of 20 amino acids.

In its sample, this clone was seen a few times. This rearrangement joins TRBV6-1 to TRBJ2-7; TRBD2 agrees at 7 bases. Germline V CDR1 and CDR2: MNHNS, SASEGT. V lost 8 bases, J lost 2 bases, and 12 bases stayed unmatched. CDR3 size: 15 residues. CDR3 protein: CASGGLSGGTYEQYF. The CDR3 DNA is TGTGCCAGCGGGGGTTTATCGGGAGGCACCTACGAGCAGTACTTC.

The chain combines TRBV28 with TRBJ1-2, with D possibly TRBD1 on 5 matching bases. CDR1 is MDHEN, CDR2 SYDVKM, per germline. V gave up 8 bases and J gave up 4 bases, with 23 bases separating them. The CDR3 has 16 amino acids. This chain's CDR3 is CASGPYLDIRIYGYTF. The CDR3 bases are TGTGCCAGCGGGCCATACCTGGACATCAGGATCTATGGCTACACCTTC.

This clone was seen a handful of times. The chain joins TRBV6-1 to TRBJ2-2; the D gene is possibly TRBD1 (7 bases). The CDR3 has 13 residues. The V and J ends lost 2 bases and 11 bases respectively, with 12 bases between them. CDR1 MNHNS and CDR2 SASEGT come from the germline V gene. In DNA, the CDR3 is TGTGCCAGCAGTGAAACAGGGGACTGTGAGCTGTTTTTT. This sequence encodes CASSETGDCELFF.

This clone was detected ten times or more. The chain joins TRBV28 to TRBJ1-5, with D possibly TRBD1 on 6 matching bases. V lost 8 bases, J lost 0 bases, and 14 bases lay in between. CDR3 length: 15 amino acids. Germline assignment: CDR1 MDHEN and CDR2 SYDVKM. The CDR3 protein is CASLGGGYSNQPQHF. In DNA, the CDR3 is TGTGCCAGCTTAGGGGGAGGCTATAGCAATCAGCCCCAGCATTTT.

In its sample, this clone was seen many times. CDR3 sequence: CASSYGTYNEQFF. CDR3 bases: TGTGCCAGCAGCTACGGGACCTACAATGAGCAGTTCTTC. The V call is TRBV5-6, the J call TRBJ2-1; TRBD2 is a possible D gene (5 bases). The CDR3 contains 13 residues. The V gene lost 3 bases and the J gene lost 2 bases, with 6 bases spanning the gap. From germline, CDR1 is SGHDT and CDR2 YYEEEE.

By share of the sample, this clone is medium-sized. The V and J genes are TRBV11-2 and TRBJ1-1; D ambiguous. The CDR3 covers 16 residues. Germline V gives CDR1 SGHAT, CDR2 FQNNGV. V dropped 1 base and J dropped 2 bases, with 14 bases sitting between them. CDR3 nucleotides: TGTGCCAGCAGCTTAGTCCGGGCCTGGGATAACACTGAAGCTTTCTTT. Residues: CASSLVRAWDNTEAFF.

The V gene is TRBV5-4, the J gene TRBJ2-7; D perhaps matches TRBD2 (5 bases). CDR1 is SGHNT, CDR2 YYREEE, per germline (reference sequence). CDR3 length: 14 residues. Trimming cost V 4 bases and J 8 bases, with 19 bases left between them. CDR3 sequence (DNA): TGTGCCAGCAGCATGGCCAAGAGGGTCCACCAGCAGTACTTC. This sequence encodes CASSMAKRVHQQYF.

The sample holds many counts of this clone. The chain carries TRBV15 and TRBJ1-1; D gene ambiguous. This CDR3 has 14 residues. CDR1 and CDR2 (germline): LNHNV, YYDKDF (reference sequence). Trimming removed 5 bases from V and 1 base from J, with 11 bases in between. CDR3 in amino acids: CATSRVFGNTEAFF. The CDR3 DNA follows: TGTGCCACCAGCCGCGTCTTCGGGAACACTGAAGCTTTCTTT.

Ten or more counts support this clone. The chain is built from TRBV5-4 and TRBJ2-3; D gene ambiguous. Germline V gene lookup returns CDR1 SGHNT and CDR2 YYREEE (reference sequence). The ends were cut back, 2 bases at V and 1 base at J, with 8 bases in the middle. The CDR3 consists of 14 residues. The CDR3 DNA reads TGTGCCAGCAGCTTTTTATGGGGCACAGATACGCAGTATTTT. Its translation: CASSFLWGTDTQYF.

This clone was observed at least ten times. The chain uses TRBV20-1 and TRBJ1-1; the match to TRBD1 covers 10 bases. V shed 6 bases and J 6 bases; nucleotides not matched to a gene: 4. This CDR3 is 12 amino acids long. Germline CDR1 and CDR2: DFQATT and SNEGSKA (reference sequence). The CDR3 region is CSAWDRGSEAFF. The DNA of the CDR3 is TGCAGTGCATGGGACAGGGGATCTGAAGCTTTCTTT.

This clone was counted a few times. CDR3 protein: CAISESLEGCCGNTIYF. In DNA, the CDR3 is TGTGCCATCAGTGAGTCTTTAGAGGGCTGCTGTGGAAACACCATATATTTT. This chain joins TRBV10-3 and TRBJ1-3; no reliable D call. Germline-derived CDR1 and CDR2 are ENHRY and SYGVKD. The CDR3 totals 17 residues. V was pared by 0 bases and J by 3 bases, with 15 bases between.

This sequence joins TRBV5-1 and TRBJ2-7; D uncertain. The length of the CDR3 is 12 residues. Trimming stripped 4 bases from V and 10 bases from J, with 15 bases between. Germline assignment: CDR1 SGHRS and CDR2 YFSETQ. The CDR3 protein is CASSLGTADQYF. DNA of the CDR3: TGCGCCAGCAGCCTTGGTACAGCCGATCAGTACTTC.